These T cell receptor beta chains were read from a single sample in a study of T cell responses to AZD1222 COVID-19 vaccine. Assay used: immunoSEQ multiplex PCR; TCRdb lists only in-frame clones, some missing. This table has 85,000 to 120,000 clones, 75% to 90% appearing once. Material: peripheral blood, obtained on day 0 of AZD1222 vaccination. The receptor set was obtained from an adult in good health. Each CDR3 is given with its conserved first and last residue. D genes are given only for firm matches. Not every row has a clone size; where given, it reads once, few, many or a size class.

cdr3_aa: CASNSGAYGYTF
cdr3_nt: TGTGCCAGCAACTCCGGGGCCTATGGCTACACCTTC
v_call: TRBV28
j_call: TRBJ1-2
clone_size: once
d_call: NA

cdr3_aa: CASRRDFTNEKLFF
cdr3_nt: TGTGCCAGCAGACGGGACTTCACTAATGAAAAACTGTTTTTT
v_call: TRBV27
j_call: TRBJ1-4
clone_size: once
d_call: NA

cdr3_aa: CASSWSGGRNTEAFF
cdr3_nt: TGTGCCAGCAGCTGGTCAGGGGGACGGAACACTGAAGCTTTCTTT
v_call: TRBV7-9
j_call: TRBJ1-1
clone_size: NA
d_call: TRBD1

cdr3_aa: CASSWDTNTEAFF
cdr3_nt: TGTGCCAGCAGTTGGGACACCAACACTGAAGCTTTCTTT
v_call: TRBV6-4
j_call: TRBJ1-1
clone_size: NA
d_call: NA

cdr3_aa: CASSPGTSGRNEQFF
cdr3_nt: TGCGCCAGCAGCCCAGGGACTAGCGGGAGGAATGAGCAGTTCTTC
v_call: TRBV4-3
j_call: TRBJ2-1
clone_size: NA
d_call: TRBD2

cdr3_aa: CASENMNTEAFF
cdr3_nt: TGTGCCAGCGAGAATATGAACACTGAAGCTTTCTTT
v_call: TRBV3-1/TRBV3-2
j_call: TRBJ1-1
clone_size: NA
d_call: NA

cdr3_aa: CASSTDGGRPYNEQFF
cdr3_nt: TGTGCCAGTAGTACCGACGGCGGGAGGCCCTACAATGAGCAGTTCTTC
v_call: TRBV19
j_call: TRBJ2-1
clone_size: NA
d_call: TRBD2

cdr3_aa: CASSLGFPYEQYF
cdr3_nt: TGTGCCAGCAGCTTGGGATTTCCCTACGAGCAGTACTTC
v_call: TRBV5-8
j_call: TRBJ2-7
clone_size: NA
d_call: NA

cdr3_aa: CASSESGGGKAFF
cdr3_nt: TGTGCCAGCAGTGAGTCAGGGGGCGGGAAAGCTTTCTTT
v_call: TRBV12-3/TRBV12-4
j_call: TRBJ1-1
clone_size: few
d_call: TRBD1

cdr3_aa: CSAEAPGEKDSRNEQFF
cdr3_nt: TGCAGCGCCGAGGCCCCGGGGGAGAAAGACTCAAGAAATGAGCAGTTCTTC
v_call: TRBV29-1
j_call: TRBJ2-1
clone_size: NA
d_call: NA

cdr3_aa: CASGGQRSGNTIYF
cdr3_nt: TGTGCTAGTGGAGGTCAGCGCTCTGGAAACACCATATATTTT
v_call: TRBV12-5
j_call: TRBJ1-3
clone_size: NA
d_call: NA

cdr3_aa: CAWSGSNEQFF
cdr3_nt: TGTGCCTGGAGCGGAAGCAATGAGCAGTTCTTC
v_call: TRBV30
j_call: TRBJ2-1
clone_size: NA
d_call: NA

cdr3_aa: CASSYSASGGDTQYF
cdr3_nt: TGTGCCAGCAGTTACTCTGCCAGTGGGGGGGATACGCAGTATTTT
v_call: TRBV6-5
j_call: TRBJ2-3
clone_size: NA
d_call: NA

cdr3_aa: CASAGQGRNTQYF
cdr3_nt: TGTGCCAGTGCCGGACAGGGGAGGAATACGCAGTATTTT
v_call: TRBV19
j_call: TRBJ2-3
clone_size: NA
d_call: TRBD1

cdr3_aa: CASRGRENGELFF
cdr3_nt: TGTGCCAGCAGGGGGCGCGAGAACGGGGAGCTGTTTTTT
v_call: TRBV10-3
j_call: TRBJ2-2
clone_size: NA
d_call: TRBD1

cdr3_aa: CASSYFWDEQFF
cdr3_nt: TGTGCCAGCAGTTACTTCTGGGACGAGCAGTTCTTC
v_call: TRBV6-2/TRBV6-3
j_call: TRBJ2-1
clone_size: NA
d_call: NA

cdr3_aa: CASSQGTAGTNQPQHF
cdr3_nt: TGTGCCAGCAGCCAAGGGACCGCCGGGACCAATCAGCCCCAGCATTTT
v_call: TRBV3-1/TRBV3-2
j_call: TRBJ1-5
clone_size: NA
d_call: NA

cdr3_aa: CASSPPEGGSTEAFF
cdr3_nt: TGTGCCAGCAGCCCCCCCGAGGGAGGGAGCACTGAAGCTTTCTTT
v_call: TRBV7-9
j_call: TRBJ1-1
clone_size: NA
d_call: NA

cdr3_aa: CASSRGGNQPQHF
cdr3_nt: TGTGCCAGCAGCAGGGGTGGGAATCAGCCCCAGCATTTT
v_call: TRBV6-6
j_call: TRBJ1-5
clone_size: NA
d_call: NA

cdr3_aa: CASSLGRGPYEQYF
cdr3_nt: TGCGCCAGCAGCTTGGGTCGGGGCCCCTACGAGCAGTACTTC
v_call: TRBV5-1
j_call: TRBJ2-7
clone_size: NA
d_call: NA

cdr3_aa: CASSWGTSGRARYF
cdr3_nt: TGTGCCAGCAGCTGGGGGACTAGCGGGAGGGCACGGTATTTT
v_call: TRBV13
j_call: TRBJ2-3
clone_size: NA
d_call: TRBD2

cdr3_aa: CASSSWGQGAPLHF
cdr3_nt: TGTGCCAGCAGCTCGTGGGGACAGGGGGCGCCCCTCCACTTT
v_call: TRBV7-2
j_call: TRBJ1-6
clone_size: once
d_call: TRBD1

cdr3_aa: CASSYRHSGANVLTF
cdr3_nt: TGTGCCAGCAGTTACCGGCACTCTGGGGCCAACGTCCTGACTTTC
v_call: TRBV6-5
j_call: TRBJ2-6
clone_size: NA
d_call: NA

cdr3_aa: CASSYEGIGNSPLHF
cdr3_nt: TGTGCCAGCAGTTACGAGGGCATTGGTAATTCACCCCTCCACTTT
v_call: TRBV6-5
j_call: TRBJ1-6
clone_size: NA
d_call: NA

cdr3_aa: CAISDRNTEAFF
cdr3_nt: TGTGCCATCAGTGACAGGAACACTGAAGCTTTCTTT
v_call: TRBV10-3
j_call: TRBJ1-1
clone_size: few
d_call: NA

cdr3_aa: CASSFVLQDTEAFF
cdr3_nt: TGTGCCAGCAGTTTTGTCCTCCAGGACACTGAAGCTTTCTTT
v_call: TRBV11-3
j_call: TRBJ1-1
clone_size: NA
d_call: NA

cdr3_aa: CASKLGTDTQYF
cdr3_nt: TGTGCCAGCAAACTAGGCACAGATACGCAGTATTTT
v_call: TRBV12-3/TRBV12-4
j_call: TRBJ2-3
clone_size: NA
d_call: NA

cdr3_aa: CASRRGPAADTQYF
cdr3_nt: TGTGCCAGCAGGCGGGGCCCGGCCGCAGATACGCAGTATTTT
v_call: TRBV6-5
j_call: TRBJ2-3
clone_size: NA
d_call: NA

cdr3_aa: CASSLGQGSQPQHF
cdr3_nt: TGTGCCAGCAGCCTCGGACAGGGCAGTCAGCCCCAGCATTTT
v_call: TRBV7-3
j_call: TRBJ1-5
clone_size: NA
d_call: TRBD1

cdr3_aa: CASSPADRGYEQYF
cdr3_nt: TGTGCCAGCAGCCCCGCGGACAGGGGCTACGAGCAGTACTTC
v_call: TRBV11-2
j_call: TRBJ2-7
clone_size: NA
d_call: TRBD1

cdr3_aa: CATGTEKLSDTQYF
cdr3_nt: TGTGCCACAGGGACGGAAAAGCTCTCAGATACGCAGTATTTT
v_call: TRBV24-1
j_call: TRBJ2-3
clone_size: once
d_call: NA

cdr3_aa: CASSLGTGLEPQHF
cdr3_nt: TGCGCCAGCAGCTTAGGGACAGGTCTGGAACCCCAGCATTTT
v_call: TRBV5-1
j_call: TRBJ1-5
clone_size: NA
d_call: TRBD1

cdr3_aa: CASSRTGAGELFF
cdr3_nt: TGTGCCAGCAGCCGAACAGGGGCCGGGGAGCTGTTTTTT
v_call: TRBV4-2
j_call: TRBJ2-2
clone_size: NA
d_call: TRBD1

cdr3_aa: CASSPGGRVNTEAFF
cdr3_nt: TGTGCCAGCAGCCCCGGAGGTAGGGTGAACACTGAAGCTTTCTTT
v_call: TRBV5-4
j_call: TRBJ1-1
clone_size: NA
d_call: NA

cdr3_aa: CASRFRLAGNNEQFF
cdr3_nt: TGTGCCAGCAGATTCAGACTAGCGGGAAACAATGAGCAGTTCTTC
v_call: TRBV7-3
j_call: TRBJ2-1
clone_size: NA
d_call: TRBD2

cdr3_aa: CAIRNRVTTEAFF
cdr3_nt: TGTGCCATCAGAAACAGGGTAACCACTGAAGCTTTCTTT
v_call: TRBV10-3
j_call: TRBJ1-1
clone_size: few
d_call: NA

cdr3_aa: CASSPVTGQGASDTF
cdr3_nt: TGTGCCAGCTCACCAGTAACGGGACAGGGGGCCTCGGACACCTTC
v_call: TRBV18
j_call: TRBJ1-2
clone_size: NA
d_call: TRBD1

cdr3_aa: CAWSPNTGGSYNSPLHF
cdr3_nt: TGTGCCTGGAGTCCCAATACAGGGGGCTCCTATAATTCACCCCTCCACTTT
v_call: TRBV30
j_call: TRBJ1-6
clone_size: NA
d_call: TRBD1

cdr3_aa: CASSIAGGEDTQYF
cdr3_nt: TGCGCCAGCAGCATAGCAGGGGGGGAAGATACGCAGTATTTT
v_call: TRBV5-1
j_call: TRBJ2-3
clone_size: NA
d_call: NA

cdr3_aa: CASSYRGRAGNEQFF
cdr3_nt: TGTGCCAGCAGTTATCGAGGGAGGGCGGGGAATGAGCAGTTCTTC
v_call: TRBV6-5
j_call: TRBJ2-1
clone_size: NA
d_call: TRBD2